This record covers a single T cell receptor beta chain. This clonotype was counted at least ten times. This receptor's antigen is unknown. No base-level quality is on record; no much larger clone is a single base apart. This record comes from a study of regulatory T cells in long-lasting Graves disease (dated by TCRdb to the early 2020s). Describing the broader study: In the newly diagnosed Graves' disease group, patients had been taking antithyroid drugs for less than 3 months. Persistent Graves' disease patients were compared with newly diagnosed Graves' disease patients by peripheral blood TCR sequencing and RNA sequencing. The study was registered as a clinical trial and conducted in China. TCR sequencing covered some 13 persistent and 20 or so newly diagnosed Graves' disease patients, some 33 samples in total. Study-level results and caveats: Preferential use of TRBV28, TRBJ1-2 and TRBJ2-5 was observed in persistent disease, whereas TRBV20-1 and TRBJ2-1 were favored in newly diagnosed disease. The study examined only peripheral blood because the primary lesion, thyroid tissue, could not be accessed. As a limitation, the authors acknowledged that the small sample size may reduce accuracy. Persistent patients shared more public clonotypes among themselves (more than 2,500) than newly diagnosed patients did (approximately 970). Only the TCR beta chain was sequenced and analyzed. Persistent Graves' disease patients showed lower TCR Shannon entropy and fewer highly expanded clones than newly diagnosed patients, suggesting clonal expansion.

Reading the label with the study, this specimen's time point is: newly diagnosed GD, antithyroid drugs for less than 3 months. For both TCR sequencing and RNA sequencing, RNA was extracted from PBMCs using TRIzol. Graves' disease was diagnosed according to American Thyroid Association guidelines. Patients for the study were recruited at an endocrinology department in Xi'an, China. Each patient gave 7 to 9.5 milliliters of peripheral blood, collected in an EDTA anticoagulant tube. Ficoll Paque Plus density gradient separation was used to isolate PBMCs, and no further T cell sorting was done. An Agilent 2100 Bioanalyzer and agarose gel were used to check RNA quality, and a NanoDrop 2000 was used to measure RNA concentration. Reading from cysteine to phenylalanine, the CDR3 counts 14 amino acids. Only CDR3 DNA is held: 42 bases, read in frame from base 1. CDR1 and CDR2 are read off the germline V gene as SGHDN and FVKESK. V is shortened by 9 bases, J by 8 bases, and the region joining them spans 20 bases.

The library was generated by multiplex PCR. The instrument given in TCRdb is Illumina HiSeq 4000. iRepertoire HTBI primers and Arm-PCR amplification of CDR3 regions were used to construct TCR beta libraries. PCR products were gel purified before sequencing. Per the authors' processing: Gene usage analysis of CDR3 amino acid clonotypes relied on the approximately 60 TRBV and 14 TRBJ segments identified across samples. COPE and FqMerger were used to merge filtered high-quality paired reads into contigs. BLAST was used to align contigs to IMGT TRBV, TRBD and TRBJ reference genes, and CDR3 was defined according to IMGT. Highly expanded clones were defined as clonotypes with a frequency above 0.1%. Repertoire diversity was measured by Shannon entropy, and V-J evenness by the Gini coefficient. A clonotype found in more than one individual was treated as public. TCRdb reprocessing: public reads trimmed at Q25 with fastp, clones called with MiXCR, in-frame beta chains kept. Rows merge per CDR3 protein into single entries with the most common DNA and genes. TCRdb's processing, not the authors', yielded these V and J calls. The sample data list 360,000 or so distinct CDR3 sequences, and 15% to 20% of these were observed just once. 25% to 30% of the sample is held by the ten biggest clonotypes.

These records were also assigned to another study, of T cells in Graves' hyperthyroidism and ophthalmopathy. As described in the second report: A patient counted as having stable Graves' hyperthyroidism if no progression to ophthalmopathy occurred over 18 months of follow-up. Hyperthyroidism patients were newly diagnosed, had a disease duration of under 2 months, and were aged 18 to 65 years. Exclusion was applied to patients with uncontrolled infections, other autoimmune diseases, pregnancy or lactation. Diagnoses were based on clinical symptoms, serum thyroxine and TRAb, thyroid ultrasound and orbital computed tomography. The first round of RT-PCR for the TCR CDR3 was performed with the HTBI primer set and the Qiagen OneStep RT-PCR kit. Most expanded thyroid clonotypes (frequency above 0.001) were also detected in blood, a finding suggesting that blood repertoires may reflect thyroid immune responses. In cross-validation, a model built on a 13 V-J signature told ophthalmopathy apart from stable hyperthyroidism with under 90% sensitivity and roughly 81% specificity, and in testing the same model reached 80%/75%. During validation, the model predicted progression to ophthalmopathy a median of approximately 6.5 months ahead of onset, with around 71% sensitivity and less than 85% specificity. A discovery cohort of about a hundred patients, about 40 with Graves' ophthalmopathy and approximately 55 with stable Graves' hyperthyroidism, was used to find distinguishing TCR V-J signatures. Prospective prediction of ophthalmopathy was tested in an independent validation cohort consisting of 18 to 20 hyperthyroidism patients and some 16 patients who later progressed to ophthalmopathy. The 100 discovery patients were randomly split 7:3 into training and test sets. Thyroid tissue and blood T-cell repertoires from six Graves' hyperthyroidism patients were also compared in the study. After sampling, hyperthyroidism patients received methimazole starting at 30 mg daily, and ophthalmopathy patients received high-dose intravenous methylprednisolone. The libraries were constructed in a second round of multiplex PCR and then size-selected and purified. The libraries were sequenced on an Illumina HiSeq2000 using paired-end 100 bp reads. Raw data were processed with SOAPnuke, discarding reads with adapters, uncalled bases, mean Phred below 15, or no exact constant-primer or identifier match. COPE v1.2.5 was used to merge high-quality paired reads, and clonotypes were defined as unique nucleotide sequences. Clonotypes were aligned to IMGT TRBV, TRBD and TRBJ reference segments using MiTCR v1.1. Only V-J combinations with frequency above 0.0001, covering 99.2% of repertoires, were analysed. The TCS score was defined as the ratio of F50 (clonal expansion) to E x V (chaos), calculated using BLOSUM62-based TCRdist between CDR3 peptides within each V-J. Welch's t-statistics and random forest reduced around 510 V-J features to 10 to 15, which were used in a naive Bayes classifier (R e1071). Sample size was not statistically predetermined, and investigators were not blinded to group allocation. According to the paper, TCR Vbeta CDR3 sequencing was carried out on about 140 peripheral blood samples, which came from 40 to 45 ophthalmopathy, 80 or so hyperthyroidism and about 17 progressor patients.

This receptor was identified in a man in his forties with Graves disease. Donor details come from another sample of the same person, matched by shared clones. Material: peripheral blood mononuclear cells (PBMCs), obtained at new diagnosis, from a patient treated with antithyroid drugs. The sequence is built from TRBV14 and TRBJ2-1; a weak D assignment points to TRBD1 (6 bases agree). The nucleotides are TGTGCCAGTCAGGGGATGAGGACATTCGATGAGCAGTTCTTC. Translated, it gives CASQGMRTFDEQFF. With the rest looked up from the reference TRBV14 and TRBJ2-1 genes rather than sequenced, the full variable domain is EAGVTQFPSHSVIEKGQTVTLRCDPISGHDNLYWYRRVMGKEIKFLLHFVKESKQDESGMPNNRFLAERTGGTYSTLKVQPAELEDSGVYFCASQGMRTFDEQFFGPGTRLTVL.